These 10 T cell receptor beta chains came from one sample sequenced in a study of blood T cell repertoires in COVID-19. The repertoire was sequenced with immunoSEQ multiplex PCR; TCRdb's copy has only in-frame clones and lacks some. The sample yields around 290,000 clones, about 87% seen once. The sample was peripheral blood. The receptors derive from a woman aged 45-65 years who had recovered from COVID-19.

The V call is TRBV21-1, the J call TRBJ1-1; no DNA check was done on the table's D call, TRBD1. TRBV21-1 is tagged as a pseudogene. CDR3 length equals 16 residues. CDR3 DNA: TGTGCCAGCAGCAAAGGGGATTACGTAGGGGACACTGAAGCTTTCTTT. Its translation: CASSKGDYVGDTEAFF.

The CDR3 nucleotides are TGTGCCAGCAGCTCGACAGGGGTGAAGCTGTTTTTT. Amino acids: CASSSTGVKLFF. This chain joins TRBV5-6 and TRBJ2-2; TRBD1 matches 8 bases. The CDR3 runs 12 residues. Germline-derived CDR1 and CDR2 are SGHDT and YYEEEE. V trimming: 3 bases; J trimming: 12 bases; junction bases outside the gene matches: 4.

The chain links TRBV15 to TRBJ1-6, with 10 positions matching TRBD1. The CDR3 extends over 15 amino acids. With V trimmed by 0 bases and J by 7 bases, 0 bases remained unmatched. Per germline, CDR1 LNHNV and CDR2 YYDKDF (reference sequence). The CDR3 reads CATSREGQGNSPLHF. CDR3 nucleotides: TGTGCCACCAGCAGAGAGGGACAGGGGAATTCACCCCTCCACTTT.

This chain joins TRBV28 and TRBJ1-6; 8 bases are shared with TRBD1. Germline lookup yields CDR1 MDHEN and CDR2 SYDVKM. The CDR3 totals 16 residues. With 3 bases clipped from V and 7 bases from J, the junction kept 8 bases outside the gene matches. In DNA, the CDR3 is TGTGCCAGCAGTTTCGGACAGGGTATTCGGAATTCACCCCTCCACTTT. This translates into CASSFGQGIRNSPLHF.

This clone occurred a few times. The gene calls are TRBV5-1 and TRBJ1-2, with TRBD1 matching 7 bases. There are 15 residues in the CDR3. V was pared by 0 bases and J by 8 bases, with 10 bases of the junction left unmatched. In germline, CDR1 is SGHRS, CDR2 YFSETQ. In DNA, the CDR3 is TGCGCCAGCAGCTTGGAGGGGAACAGGGGAACGGGCTACACCTTC. Translation: CASSLEGNRGTGYTF.

This chain links TRBV7-2 with TRBJ2-1; the match to TRBD2 covers 9 bases. The CDR3 length is 16 residues. Germline CDR1 reads SGHTA; CDR2 reads FQGNSA. The V and J ends lost 5 bases and 3 bases, in that order; junction bases with no gene match: 8. CDR3 bases: TGTGCCAGCAGCCGGCTCGCGGGGGGGTACTACAATGAGCAGTTCTTC. This sequence encodes CASSRLAGGYYNEQFF.

This rearrangement joins TRBV6-1 to TRBJ2-7, with TRBD1 matching 11 bases. CDR1 is MNHNS, CDR2 SASEGT, per germline. The V segment lost 2 bases and the J segment 2 bases; nucleotides outside the gene matches: 2. This CDR3 is 15 amino acids long. CDR3 in amino acids: CASSEQGQGAYEQYF. CDR3 nucleotides: TGTGCCAGCAGTGAACAGGGACAGGGGGCCTACGAGCAGTACTTC.

The chain carries TRBV29-1 and TRBJ2-5; 8 bases map to TRBD1. Trimming at V came to 2 bases and at J to 5 bases, leaving 4 bases not matched to a gene. The CDR3 covers 13 residues. Germline V gene sequence: CDR1 SQVTM, CDR2 ANQGSEA. The chain's CDR3 is CSVEPRGLETQYF. The CDR3 nucleotides read TGCAGCGTTGAACCCAGGGGGCTGGAGACCCAGTACTTC.

This clone was seen a few times. J is TRBJ2-3 and V is TRBV9, with D perhaps TRBD2 (5 bases). Trimming left V 0 bases short and J 2 bases short, with 13 bases between. The CDR3 is made up of 16 amino acids. Germline lookup yields CDR1 SGDLS and CDR2 YYNGEE. In nucleotides, the CDR3 is TGTGCCAGCAGCGTAGGAGGAGGACTGAACACAGATACGCAGTATTTT. Translated, it gives CASSVGGGLNTDTQYF.

The chain recombines TRBV5-4 with TRBJ2-1; 7 positions match TRBD2. This CDR3 has 15 residues. V gave up 3 bases and J gave up 6 bases; unmatched junction bases: 9. Per germline, CDR1 SGHNT and CDR2 YYREEE (reference sequence). The CDR3 nucleotides are TGTGCCAGCAGCTCAGTCGGGGGAGGGTCCAATGAGCAGTTCTTC. Translation: CASSSVGGGSNEQFF.